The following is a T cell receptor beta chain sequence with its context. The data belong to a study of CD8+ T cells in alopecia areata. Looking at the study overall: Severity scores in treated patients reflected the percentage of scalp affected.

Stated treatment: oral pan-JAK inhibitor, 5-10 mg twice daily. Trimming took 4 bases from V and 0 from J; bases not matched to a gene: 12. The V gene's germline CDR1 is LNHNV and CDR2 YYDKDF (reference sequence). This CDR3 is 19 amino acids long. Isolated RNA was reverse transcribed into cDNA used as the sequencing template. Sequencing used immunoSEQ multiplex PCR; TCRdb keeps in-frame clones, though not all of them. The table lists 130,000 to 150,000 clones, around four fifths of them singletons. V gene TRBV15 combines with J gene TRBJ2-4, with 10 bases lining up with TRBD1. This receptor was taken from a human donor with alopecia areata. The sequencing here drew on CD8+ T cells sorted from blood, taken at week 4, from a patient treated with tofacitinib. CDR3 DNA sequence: TGTGCCACCAGCATAGGGACAGGGGAACTCCTAATAGCCAAAAACATTCAGTACTTC. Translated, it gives CATSIGTGELLIAKNIQYF.